The source of this TCR beta chain is a study of T cells in Graves' hyperthyroidism and ophthalmopathy. With regard to this clonotype: The antigen is not known.

RNA transcripts gave rise to amplified TCR beta CDR3 regions. Using the HTBI primer set, a first-round RT-PCR was run on the TCR CDR3. TCRdb redid the calling of the multiplex PCR reads with MiXCR, one entry per CDR3 protein. The profile covers about 510,000 distinct CDR3 sequences, with 12% to 15% appearing a single time and approximately 15% taken by the ten largest. In germline, CDR1 is LNHDA, CDR2 SQIVND (reference sequence). V was pared by 6 bases and J by 9 bases, with 18 bases between. CDR3 length: 15 residues. General observations from the study: Among clonotypes expanded in thyroid above 0.001, most were also found in blood.

This receptor was obtained from a woman aged 35 to 49 with Graves' hyperthyroidism. Material for sequencing was blood. This sequence joins TRBV19 and TRBJ1-6; weak D call: TRBD1 (5 bases). The CDR3 spells CASREGTRSASPLHF. The CDR3 nucleotides read TGTGCCAGTAGGGAGGGGACTAGATCGGCTTCACCCCTCCACTTT.